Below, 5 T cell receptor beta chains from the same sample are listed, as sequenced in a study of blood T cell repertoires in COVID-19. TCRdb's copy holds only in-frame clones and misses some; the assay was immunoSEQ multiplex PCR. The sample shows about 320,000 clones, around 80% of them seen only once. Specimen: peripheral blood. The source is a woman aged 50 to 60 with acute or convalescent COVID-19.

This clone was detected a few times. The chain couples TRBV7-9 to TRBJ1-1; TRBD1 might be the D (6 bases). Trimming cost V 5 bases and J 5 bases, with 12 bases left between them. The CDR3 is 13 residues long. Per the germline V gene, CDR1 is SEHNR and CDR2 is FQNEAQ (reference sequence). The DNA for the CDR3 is TGTGCCAGCAGCCGCCCGCAGGGGACTGAAGCTTTCTTT. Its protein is CASSRPQGTEAFF.

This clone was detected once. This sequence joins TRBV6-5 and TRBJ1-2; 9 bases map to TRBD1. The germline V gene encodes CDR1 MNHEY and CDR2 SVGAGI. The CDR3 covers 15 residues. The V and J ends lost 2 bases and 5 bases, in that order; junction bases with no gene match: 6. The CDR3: CASSYPPGQGYGYTF. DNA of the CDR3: TGTGCCAGCAGTTACCCTCCGGGACAGGGTTATGGCTACACCTTC.

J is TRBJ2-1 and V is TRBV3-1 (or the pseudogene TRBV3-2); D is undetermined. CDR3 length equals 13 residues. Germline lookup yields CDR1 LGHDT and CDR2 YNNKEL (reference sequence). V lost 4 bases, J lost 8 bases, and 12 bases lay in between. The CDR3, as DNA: TGTGCCAGCAGCCCCGGTGTACGCGATGAGCAGTTCTTC. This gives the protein CASSPGVRDEQFF.

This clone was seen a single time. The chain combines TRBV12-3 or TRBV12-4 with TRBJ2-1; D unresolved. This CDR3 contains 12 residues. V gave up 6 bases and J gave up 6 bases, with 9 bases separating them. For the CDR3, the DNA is TGTGCCAGCAGGGTCCTACTCAATGAGCAGTTCTTC. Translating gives CASRVLLNEQFF.

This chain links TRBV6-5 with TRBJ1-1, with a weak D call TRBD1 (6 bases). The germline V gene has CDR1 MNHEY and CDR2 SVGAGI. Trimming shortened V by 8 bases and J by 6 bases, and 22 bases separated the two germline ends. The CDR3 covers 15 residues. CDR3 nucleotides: TGTGCCAGCCAGGAGGGGGGGGCGGCGAGCGCTGAAGCTTTCTTT. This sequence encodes CASQEGGAASAEAFF.